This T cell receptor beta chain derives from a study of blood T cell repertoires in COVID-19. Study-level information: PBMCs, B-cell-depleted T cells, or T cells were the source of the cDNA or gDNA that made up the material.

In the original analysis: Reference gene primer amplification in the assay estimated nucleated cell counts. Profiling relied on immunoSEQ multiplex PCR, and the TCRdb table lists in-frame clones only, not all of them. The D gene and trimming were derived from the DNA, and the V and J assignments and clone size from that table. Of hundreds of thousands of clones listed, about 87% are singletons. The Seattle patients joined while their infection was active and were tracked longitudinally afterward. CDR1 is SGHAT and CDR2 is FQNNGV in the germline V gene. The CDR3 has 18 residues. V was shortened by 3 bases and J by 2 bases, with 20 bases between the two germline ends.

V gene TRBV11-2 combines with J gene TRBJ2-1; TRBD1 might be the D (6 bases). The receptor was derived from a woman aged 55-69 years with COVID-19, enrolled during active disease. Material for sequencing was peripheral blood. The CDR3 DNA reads TGTGCCAGCAGCTTGAGGGGGTCACTCCCTTCAACCTACAATGAGCAGTTCTTC. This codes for CASSLRGSLPSTYNEQFF.